This T cell receptor beta chain was observed in a study of blood T cell repertoires in COVID-19. Study summary: Sites across the United States, Italy and Spain contributed samples from acute and convalescent COVID-19. Sample material is recorded as cDNA or gDNA derived from T cells, B-cell-depleted T cells, or PBMCs.

Data came from immunoSEQ multiplex PCR; TCRdb stores just in-frame clones and leaves some out. This sample has roughly 200,000 clones; 80% occur once, and the top ten carry 5% to 8.5%. This CDR3 contains 16 residues. V shed 4 bases, J shed 1 base, and the junction held 6 bases outside the gene matches. Germline V gene data show CDR1 as SGDLS and CDR2 as YYNGEE. Sequenced: peripheral blood. This TCR was recovered from a man in his 70s with active or convalescent COVID-19. The rearrangement joins TRBV9 to TRBJ2-5; 11 bases map to TRBD1. The CDR3 DNA reads as TGTGCCAGCAGCACCTCCGGGACAGGGGGCCAAGAGACCCAGTACTTC. Translation gives CASSTSGTGGQETQYF.